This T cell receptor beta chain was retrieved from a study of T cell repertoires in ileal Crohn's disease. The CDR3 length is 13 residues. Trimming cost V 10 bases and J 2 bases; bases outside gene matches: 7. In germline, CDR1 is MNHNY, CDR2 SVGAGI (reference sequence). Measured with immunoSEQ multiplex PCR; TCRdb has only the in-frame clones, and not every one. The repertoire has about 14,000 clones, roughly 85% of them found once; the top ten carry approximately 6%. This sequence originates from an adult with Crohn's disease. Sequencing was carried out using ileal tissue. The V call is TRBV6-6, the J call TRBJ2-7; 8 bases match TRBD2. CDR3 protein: CATGTSATYEQYF. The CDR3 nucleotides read TGTGCCACCGGGACTAGTGCTACCTACGAGCAGTACTTC.